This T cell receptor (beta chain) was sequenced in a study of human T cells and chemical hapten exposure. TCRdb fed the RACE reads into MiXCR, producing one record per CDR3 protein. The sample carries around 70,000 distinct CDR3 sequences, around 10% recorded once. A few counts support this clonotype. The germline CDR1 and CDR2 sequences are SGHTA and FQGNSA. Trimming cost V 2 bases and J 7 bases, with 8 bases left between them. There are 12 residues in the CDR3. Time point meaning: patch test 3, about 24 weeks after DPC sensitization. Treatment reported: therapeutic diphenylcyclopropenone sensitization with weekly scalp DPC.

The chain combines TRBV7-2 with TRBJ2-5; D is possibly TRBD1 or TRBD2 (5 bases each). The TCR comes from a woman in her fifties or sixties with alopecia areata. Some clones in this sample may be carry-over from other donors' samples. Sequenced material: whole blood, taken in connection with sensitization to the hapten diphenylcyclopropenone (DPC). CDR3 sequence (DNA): TGTGCCAGCAGCTTATTTGGGGGGACCCAGTACTTC. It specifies CASSLFGGTQYF.